The T cell receptor beta chain described here comes from a study of T cell responses to AZD1222 COVID-19 vaccine. Whole-study results and caveats: Just 6 or 7 people given AZD1222 tested seropositive at baseline. Regions left unmutated in variants are reportedly the target of nearly half of spike-specific TCRs. It was only after the peak T cell response that any repertoires were sampled.

Points on this clone: The antigen remains unidentified.

CDR1 and CDR2 (germline): MDHEN, SYDVKM. V was clipped by 6 bases and J by 7 bases, with 18 bases between them. The length of the CDR3 is 14 residues. The method was immunoSEQ multiplex PCR; TCRdb's version includes in-frame clones alone and lacks a portion of them. The sample shows 140,000 to 150,000 clones, around 94% of them seen only once. The chain joins TRBV28 to TRBJ1-2, with D possibly TRBD1 on 6 matching bases. The receptor was derived from an adult who had recovered from COVID-19. The sample consisted of peripheral blood, taken after recovery from COVID-19. Here the CDR3 DNA reads TGTGCCAGCAGGGAAGAGGGGCAGGGGCCTGGCTACACCTTC. Its translation is CASREEGQGPGYTF.